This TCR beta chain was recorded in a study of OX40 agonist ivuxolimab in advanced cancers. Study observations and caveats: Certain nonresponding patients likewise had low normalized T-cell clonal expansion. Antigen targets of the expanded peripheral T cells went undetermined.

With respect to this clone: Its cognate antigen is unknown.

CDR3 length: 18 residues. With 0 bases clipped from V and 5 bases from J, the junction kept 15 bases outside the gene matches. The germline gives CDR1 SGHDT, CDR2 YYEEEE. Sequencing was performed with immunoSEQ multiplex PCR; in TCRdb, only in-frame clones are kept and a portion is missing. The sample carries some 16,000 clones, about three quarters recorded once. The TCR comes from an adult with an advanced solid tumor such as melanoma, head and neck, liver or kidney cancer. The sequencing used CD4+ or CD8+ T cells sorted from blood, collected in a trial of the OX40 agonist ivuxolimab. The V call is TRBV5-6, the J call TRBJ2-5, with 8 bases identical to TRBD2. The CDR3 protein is CASSLGSLSGGPAETQYF. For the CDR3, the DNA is TGTGCCAGCAGCTTGGGGAGTCTCTCGGGAGGGCCGGCGGAGACCCAGTACTTC.